This T cell receptor (beta chain) is drawn from a study of T cell changes during pregnancy in multiple sclerosis. The CDR3 has 16 amino acids. The V end was cut by 2 bases, the J end by 3 bases, with 16 bases between. CDR1 MNHNY and CDR2 SVGAGI come from the germline V gene (reference sequence). Method: immunoSEQ multiplex PCR; TCRdb's copy keeps in-frame clones and lacks some. The sample carries under 120,000 clones, more than 85% recorded once. The TCR originated in a female donor with multiple sclerosis, enrolled in a pregnancy study. The chain is built from TRBV6-6 and TRBJ1-1, with a weak D call TRBD1 (5 bases). The sample in question was peripheral blood, obtained after pregnancy. The CDR3 DNA follows: TGTGCCAGCAGTTACCGGTTGATGGGGGGAGACACTGAAGCTTTCTTT. Its translation: CASSYRLMGGDTEAFF.